Presented here are 13 T cell receptor beta chains from one specimen sequenced in a study of T cell responses to AZD1222 COVID-19 vaccine. Data came from immunoSEQ multiplex PCR; TCRdb stores just in-frame clones and leaves some out. This sample has about 69,000 clones; roughly 89% occur once, and the top ten carry under 3%. Sample: peripheral blood, taken on day 0 of AZD1222 vaccination. The receptors here all came from an adult in good health.

This clone has just one count. The rearrangement joins TRBV28 to TRBJ2-7; D gene ambiguous. Germline-derived CDR1 and CDR2 are MDHEN and SYDVKM. The CDR3 is 17 residues long. V dropped 5 bases and J dropped 1 base, with 21 bases sitting between them. This CDR3 reads CASSMRISGLRSYEQYF. In DNA, the CDR3 is TGTGCCAGCAGTATGCGTATATCGGGTCTTCGGTCCTACGAGCAGTACTTC.

The chain recombines TRBV24-1 with TRBJ1-1; D gene uncertain. V was trimmed by 6 bases and J by 2 bases, leaving 12 bases between them. This CDR3 is built from 14 residues. Germline V gene sequence: CDR1 KGHDR, CDR2 SFDVKD. The CDR3: CATSSNRVNTEAFF. In DNA form, the CDR3 reads TGTGCCACCAGTTCCAATCGGGTCAACACTGAAGCTTTCTTT.

The chain carries TRBV9 and TRBJ2-3, with 8 bases identical to TRBD1. Unmatched junction bases numbered 3, after V lost 3 bases and J lost 3 bases. There are 14 residues in the CDR3. Germline V CDR1 and CDR2: SGDLS, YYNGEE. CDR3 coding DNA: TGTGCCAGCAGCGCCCGGACAGGGACAGATACGCAGTATTTT. Translating it yields CASSARTGTDTQYF.

The V call is TRBV28, the J call TRBJ1-2; a possible D gene is TRBD1 (6 bases). There are 14 residues in the CDR3. CDR1 and CDR2 (germline): MDHEN, SYDVKM. V lost 9 bases and J lost 5, with 19 bases in between. The CDR3 coding sequence is TGTGCCAGTCGACGTAAAGGACAGACATATGGCTACACCTTC. Translation gives CASRRKGQTYGYTF.

The V gene is TRBV6-5, the J gene TRBJ2-1; perhaps TRBD1 as D (6 bases). The germline CDR1 and CDR2 sequences are MNHEY and SVGAGI. V lost 7 bases to trimming and J lost 8 bases, with 15 bases between them. This CDR3 contains 13 residues. Here the CDR3 reads CASKLTGYHEQFF. The CDR3 coding sequence is TGTGCCAGCAAGCTCACAGGGTACCATGAGCAGTTCTTC.

The V call is TRBV7-9, the J call TRBJ1-2; no clear D gene. The CDR3 is made up of 15 amino acids. Per the germline V gene, CDR1 is SEHNR and CDR2 is FQNEAQ (reference sequence). V gave up 2 bases and J gave up 4 bases, with 14 bases separating them. The CDR3 is CASSLTSNFLYGYTF. CDR3 nucleotides: TGTGCCAGCAGCTTAACTAGTAACTTCCTCTATGGCTACACCTTC.

The genes are TRBV20-1 and TRBJ1-2; D is unresolved. V shed 3 bases and J shed 12 bases, with 11 bases lying between them. The CDR3 is 10 amino acids. The V gene's germline CDR1 is DFQATT and CDR2 SNEGSKA (reference sequence). The DNA of the CDR3 is TGCAGTGCTAGGTCCTGGTCTGACACCTTC. This gives the protein CSARSWSDTF.

This chain links TRBV11-3 with TRBJ1-1, with unresolved D. Germline loops: CDR1 SGHNT, CDR2 YENEEA. This CDR3 is built from 12 residues. V was clipped by 5 bases and J by 1 base, with 5 bases between them. CDR3 coding DNA: TGTGCCAGCAGCCCCGAGAACACTGAAGCTTTCTTT. Translation gives CASSPENTEAFF.

This chain links TRBV7-6 with TRBJ2-2; a weak D match, TRBD2 (5 bases). V was clipped by 3 bases and J by 1 base, with 6 bases between them. The CDR3 spans 14 residues. The germline gives CDR1 SGHVS, CDR2 FNYEAQ. CDR3 amino acids: CASSFSENTGELFF. The DNA for the CDR3 is TGTGCCAGCAGCTTTAGCGAGAACACCGGGGAGCTGTTTTTT.

The rearrangement uses TRBV28 and TRBJ2-1; 9 bases agree with TRBD2. CDR3 length equals 16 residues. Germline values: CDR1 MDHEN, CDR2 SYDVKM. The ends lost 3 bases at V and 5 bases at J; junction bases unmatched: 8. The CDR3 is CASSFKLGLAHNEQFF. The CDR3 coding sequence is TGTGCCAGCAGTTTCAAACTGGGACTAGCACACAATGAGCAGTTCTTC.

The chain has TRBV28 and TRBJ1-6; 8 bases map to TRBD1. This CDR3 comprises 15 residues. Trimming cost V 3 bases and J 8 bases; bases outside gene matches: 6. Germline lookup yields CDR1 MDHEN and CDR2 SYDVKM. The CDR3 region has the DNA TGTGCCAGCAGTTTCGGGACAGGCCAGGATTCACCCCTCCACTTT. Translated, it gives CASSFGTGQDSPLHF.

Only one count was recorded for this clone. The CDR3 DNA is TGTGCCAGCAGCTTAGGGGAAGAGCAGTACTTC. As protein: CASSLGEEQYF. This chain uses TRBV7-6 with TRBJ2-7; D not resolved. CDR1 is SGHVS and CDR2 is FNYEAQ in the germline V gene. CDR3 size: 11 residues. V was cut by 1 base and J by 7 bases, with 5 bases left in between.

This chain uses TRBV5-4 with TRBJ2-7, with D possibly TRBD2 on 5 matching bases. The CDR3 has 14 residues. Germline V gene lookup returns CDR1 SGHNT and CDR2 YYREEE (reference sequence). V was trimmed by 0 bases and J by 2 bases, leaving 9 bases between them. CDR3 in DNA: TGTGCCAGCAGCTTGGGGGGAGTCACCTACGAGCAGTACTTC. Translating it yields CASSLGGVTYEQYF.